The 3 T cell receptor beta chains below come from one sample, sequenced in a study of blood T cell repertoires in COVID-19. Clones were sequenced by immunoSEQ multiplex PCR, and TCRdb holds only the in-frame ones, with some missing. Of 200,000 to 300,000 clones listed, around 88% are singletons. Sample: PBMCs or T cells enriched from blood (not recorded which). Every receptor here comes from a woman in her thirties or forties with acute COVID-19.

This chain joins TRBV5-1 and TRBJ2-7; 7 bases align to TRBD1. With 4 bases clipped from V and 0 bases from J, the junction kept 13 bases outside the gene matches. Germline V gives CDR1 SGHRS, CDR2 YFSETQ. There are 17 residues in the CDR3. CDR3 DNA sequence: TGCGCCAGCAGCCCGTCAGGGGGTAGTCTTAGCTCCTACGAGCAGTACTTC. It translates to CASSPSGGSLSSYEQYF.

As for this clone: The same CDR3 also results from other DNA sequences found in this sample. This chain connects TRBV5-1 to TRBJ1-4, with 8 bases fitting TRBD1. V was pared by 4 bases and J by 4 bases, with 3 bases of the junction left unmatched. CDR3 length: 14 amino acids. Germline CDR1 SGHRS, CDR2 YFSETQ. The CDR3 region is CASSSGQGNEKLFF. The CDR3 bases are TGCGCCAGCAGCAGTGGACAGGGTAATGAAAAACTGTTTTTT.

This chain connects TRBV20-1 to TRBJ2-6, with D perhaps TRBD1 (5 bases). Germline CDR1 reads DFQATT; CDR2 reads SNEGSKA (reference sequence). There are 15 residues in the CDR3. The V gene lost 3 bases and the J gene lost 0 bases, with 9 bases spanning the gap. CDR3 residues: CSASGAYSGANVLTF. The CDR3 DNA is TGCAGTGCTAGTGGGGCTTACTCTGGGGCCAACGTCCTGACTTTC.